A single sample gave rise to the 19 T cell receptor beta chains below, sequenced in a study of cytomegalovirus exposure and HLA in healthy donors. Both 60 Vbeta primers and 13 Jbeta primers went into the PCR. Some clones are missing from TCRdb's copy, which holds only in-frame ones; the method was immunoSEQ multiplex PCR. In the table there are under 200,000 clones, over 65% of which are singletons. The sample was PBMCs. These receptors were obtained from a woman aged 35 to 49 in good health and CMV-seropositive.

The V and J genes are TRBV19 and TRBJ2-1, with D perhaps matching TRBD2 (5 bases). This CDR3 spans 12 amino acids. Per germline, CDR1 LNHDA and CDR2 SQIVND (reference sequence). V lost 5 bases to trimming and J lost 7 bases, with 9 bases between them. The CDR3 DNA sequence: TGTGCCAGTAGTTCTCCGGGGAATGAGCAGTTCTTC. As protein: CASSSPGNEQFF. The full variable domain, completed using reference TRBV19 and TRBJ2-1, is DGGITQSPKYLFRKEGQNVTLSCEQNLNHDAMYWYRQDPGQGLRLIYYSQIVNDFQKGDIAEGYSVSREKKESFPLTVTSAQKNPTAFYLCASSSPGNEQFFGPGTRLTVL.

The chain recombines TRBV9 with TRBJ2-3, with 10 bases that match TRBD2. The CDR3 covers 19 residues. Trimming cost V 3 bases and J 0 bases; bases outside gene matches: 13. Germline V gene data show CDR1 as SGDLS and CDR2 as YYNGEE. In DNA form, the CDR3 reads TGTGCCAGCAGCGGCCCTCGGAGCGGGGGGGCAACTAGCACAGATACGCAGTATTTT. This gives the protein CASSGPRSGGATSTDTQYF.

Remarks on this clone: This specimen includes other DNA sequences encoding the same CDR3. The chain carries TRBV5-1 and TRBJ2-5; D ambiguous. The V gene's germline CDR1 is SGHRS and CDR2 YFSETQ. The length of the CDR3 is 14 residues. Trimming took 2 bases from V and 1 from J, leaving 9 bases between them. CDR3 amino acids: CASSLGGGQETQYF. For the CDR3, the DNA is TGCGCCAGCAGCTTAGGCGGCGGCCAAGAGACCCAGTACTTC. The whole variable domain, remainder taken from reference TRBV5-1 and TRBJ2-5, is KAGVTQTPRYLIKTRGQQVTLSCSPISGHRSVSWYQQTPGQGLQFLFEYFSETQRNKGNFPGRFSGRQFSNSRSEMNVSTLELGDSALYLCASSLGGGQETQYFGPGTRLLVL.

The V call is TRBV7-9, the J call TRBJ1-2; 8 bases are a match to TRBD1. Germline loops: CDR1 SEHNR, CDR2 FQNEAQ (reference sequence). CDR3 size: 16 residues. V was clipped by 5 bases and J by 8 bases; unmatched bases: 16. CDR3 loop: CASSGRTGHSGRGYTF. The CDR3 DNA sequence: TGTGCCAGCAGCGGGCGGACAGGGCATTCCGGACGGGGCTACACCTTC.

The chain joins TRBV7-9 to TRBJ2-7, with D possibly being TRBD2 (6 bases). The CDR3 is made up of 15 amino acids. The V and J ends lost 4 bases and 6 bases respectively, with 19 bases between them. CDR1 and CDR2 (germline): SEHNR, FQNEAQ (reference sequence). The CDR3 DNA reads as TGTGCCAGCAGCTCACCGGGACGGAGGGGTAGCGAGCAGTACTTC. The encoded protein is CASSSPGRRGSEQYF.

The chain couples TRBV7-9 to TRBJ2-1; unclear D gene. Trimming stripped 5 bases from V and 3 bases from J, with 5 bases between. The CDR3 length is 12 residues. CDR1 is SEHNR, CDR2 FQNEAQ, per germline (reference sequence). In DNA form, the CDR3 reads TGTGCCAGCAGCCCAAACTACAATGAGCAGTTCTTC. Translation: CASSPNYNEQFF.

The chain has TRBV7-9 and TRBJ1-5; D is possibly TRBD1 (5 bases). The germline CDR1 and CDR2 sequences are SEHNR and FQNEAQ (reference sequence). The germline V and J ends were trimmed by 5 bases and 0 bases, with 5 bases remaining between them. The CDR3 covers 13 residues. The CDR3: CASSTGSNQPQHF. CDR3 coding DNA: TGTGCCAGCAGCACAGGTAGCAATCAGCCCCAGCATTTT.

The rearrangement uses TRBV6-1 and TRBJ2-3; 7 bases line up with TRBD2. The CDR3 runs 15 residues. V was clipped by 2 bases and J by 0 bases; unmatched bases: 2. The V gene's germline CDR1 is MNHNS and CDR2 SASEGT. CDR3 nucleotide sequence: TGTGCCAGCAGTGAATGGGGGGGGAGCACAGATACGCAGTATTTT. Its translation: CASSEWGGSTDTQYF.

This clone was detected a few times. The CDR3 loop reads CASSLGAGGSSYEQYF. The CDR3, as DNA: TGTGCCAGCAGCTTGGGGGCGGGGGGCAGCTCCTACGAGCAGTACTTC. This chain uses TRBV5-4 with TRBJ2-7; 8 bases are a match to TRBD2. V shed 0 bases, J shed 0 bases, and the junction held 5 bases outside the gene matches. CDR1 is SGHNT and CDR2 is YYREEE in the germline V gene (reference sequence). The CDR3 has 16 residues.

The V gene is TRBV5-1, the J gene TRBJ1-4, with 7 nucleotides matching TRBD1. The CDR3 sequence is 16 residues long. Germline assignment: CDR1 SGHRS and CDR2 YFSETQ. Trimming at V came to 0 bases and at J to 5 bases, leaving 7 bases not matched to a gene. The CDR3 DNA reads as TGCGCCAGCAGCTTGGGGCGGACAGGAGAGAATGAAAAACTGTTTTTT. Its translation is CASSLGRTGENEKLFF.

The chain combines TRBV29-1 with TRBJ2-1, with 8 bases aligning to TRBD1. J was trimmed by 7 bases and V by 7 bases; bases with no gene match: 3. The V gene's germline CDR1 is SQVTM and CDR2 ANQGSEA. The CDR3 covers 11 residues. The CDR3 sequence is CSGDRQNEQFF. In DNA form, the CDR3 reads TGCAGCGGGGACAGGCAGAATGAGCAGTTCTTC.

The chain has TRBV4-3 and TRBJ2-3; 7 bases align to TRBD2. CDR3 size: 19 residues. J gave up 0 bases and V 4 bases, and 16 bases lay outside the gene matches. Germline lookup yields CDR1 LGHNA and CDR2 YSLEER. The CDR3 region is CASSLTFQRGAGSTDTQYF. In DNA form, the CDR3 reads TGCGCCAGCAGCCTAACCTTCCAGCGGGGAGCAGGGAGCACAGATACGCAGTATTTT.

This chain uses TRBV5-6 with TRBJ2-7; D call uncertain. The CDR3 runs to 13 residues. V was clipped by 4 bases and J by 6 bases, with 14 bases between them. The V gene's germline CDR1 is SGHDT and CDR2 YYEEEE. The CDR3 spells CASSIPESLEQYF. CDR3 DNA: TGTGCCAGCAGCATTCCCGAGTCGCTCGAGCAGTACTTC.

This clone was recorded a few times. V and J are TRBV6-1 and TRBJ2-1, with D possibly being TRBD2 (5 bases). The germline CDR1 and CDR2 sequences are MNHNS and SASEGT. There are 15 residues in the CDR3. Trimming left V 6 bases short and J 6 bases short, with 18 bases between. As DNA, the CDR3 is TGTGCCAGCAGCCCTAGAGGGCAGAACAGCAATGAGCAGTTCTTC. Residues: CASSPRGQNSNEQFF.

The V and J genes are TRBV6-5 and TRBJ2-7; D might be TRBD1 (5 bases). The CDR3 consists of 13 residues. V gave up 10 bases and J gave up 1 base, with 14 bases separating them. Germline CDR1 is MNHEY and CDR2 is SVGAGI. The CDR3, as DNA: TGTGCCATTTCTAGGGGCTTATCCTACGAGCAGTACTTC. Protein: CAISRGLSYEQYF.

The chain joins TRBV6-4 to TRBJ1-2, with D maybe TRBD1 (5 bases). Trimming stripped 2 bases from V and 1 base from J, with 20 bases between. Germline V gene data show CDR1 as MRHNA and CDR2 as SNTAGT. CDR3 length: 18 amino acids. The chain's CDR3 is CASSDRGARDQFNYGYTF. The CDR3 bases are TGTGCCAGCAGTGACAGAGGCGCGCGGGACCAATTTAACTATGGCTACACCTTC.

V gene TRBV19 combines with J gene TRBJ2-2, with TRBD1 as a possible D gene (6 bases). Germline lookup yields CDR1 LNHDA and CDR2 SQIVND (reference sequence). The CDR3 is 19 residues long. With 2 bases removed from V and 4 bases from J, the gap between germline ends came to 23 bases. CDR3 residues: CASSITARGYFERTGELFF. The DNA of the CDR3 is TGTGCCAGTAGTATAACTGCCAGGGGATATTTCGAACGCACCGGGGAGCTGTTTTTT.

This clone occurred a few times. The chain uses TRBV7-3 and TRBJ2-1; D is uncertain. V dropped 2 bases and J dropped 5 bases, with 7 bases sitting between them. From germline, CDR1 is SGHTA and CDR2 FQGTGA. CDR3 size: 13 residues. CDR3 nucleotide sequence: TGTGCCAGCAGCTTAGAGCGAGACAATGAGCAGTTCTTC. Protein sequence: CASSLERDNEQFF.

V is TRBV21-1 and J is TRBJ2-2; the DNA was not used to check the table's D call, TRBD1. TRBV21-1 is reported as a pseudogene. The CDR3 has 15 amino acids. Here the CDR3 reads CASSPGGRNTGELFF. CDR3 sequence (DNA): TGTGCCAGCAGCCCAGGGGGCCGGAACACCGGGGAGCTGTTTTTT.